This T cell receptor (beta chain) derives from a study of Graves' ophthalmopathy and Graves' hyperthyroidism (dated by TCRdb to the late 2010s). Turning to the overall study: Hyperthyroidism was defined as stable when no progression to ophthalmopathy occurred within 18 months of follow-up. The study used signatures of the TCR beta repertoire to tell Graves' ophthalmopathy apart from Graves' hyperthyroidism and to predict which patients would progress to ophthalmopathy. In total, over 130 blood samples were TCR-sequenced: some 40 ophthalmopathy, under 85 hyperthyroidism and approximately 17 hyperthyroidism-to-ophthalmopathy patients. To explore V-J signatures that separate ophthalmopathy from hyperthyroidism, a discovery set of approximately 100 patients was enrolled, consisting of approximately 45 with ophthalmopathy and approximately 60 with stable hyperthyroidism. For independent validation, a separate cohort was made up of roughly 19 hyperthyroidism patients plus 17 patients who later progressed from hyperthyroidism to ophthalmopathy. In roughly 6 hyperthyroidism patients, the T-cell repertoires found in thyroid tissue were compared with those found in blood. Once sampling was done, hyperthyroidism patients were given methimazole at a starting dose of 30 mg daily, while ophthalmopathy patients were given high-dose intravenous methylprednisolone.

On the study overall, not on this receptor specifically: No statistical method was used to set the sample size in advance, and the investigators knew which group each participant was assigned to. Most expanded thyroid clonotypes with a frequency above 0.001 also appeared in blood, which suggests that blood repertoires may reflect the immune response in the thyroid. In validation, the model predicted ophthalmopathy progression with 55% to 71% sensitivity and approximately 78% specificity; some 13 predicted patients were CT-confirmed with GO in a median of roughly 6.8 months. In cross-validation, the 13-signature model distinguished ophthalmopathy from stable hyperthyroidism with 85% to 90% sensitivity and about 84% specificity, and in the test set the corresponding values were about 80% and 75%.

This clonotype was seen only once. This clone's antigen is unknown. Germline and junction disagree at one end, which may indicate a read error. The hyperthyroidism patients were 18 to 65 years old and newly diagnosed, with a disease duration of less than 2 months. Patients with other autoimmune diseases, uncontrolled infections, pregnancy or lactation were excluded from the study. Diagnosis was based on clinical symptoms, serum thyroxine, TRAb, thyroid ultrasound and orbital computed tomography. Trizol reagent was used to extract the total RNA, and its quality was then checked on an Agilent 2100 Bioanalyzer. For repertoire sequencing, the TCR beta CDR3 regions were amplified from RNA transcripts. The first round was an RT-PCR using HTBI primers with the Qiagen OneStep RT-PCR kit, and this first round was followed by a second-round multiplex PCR, then size selection and purification. Sequencing of the libraries was carried out on an Illumina HiSeq2000 in paired-end mode with 100 bp reads. Per the authors' processing: SOAPnuke was used for read processing, and reads with adapters, uncalled bases, a mean Phred below 15, or no exact constant-primer or identifier match were discarded. High-quality paired reads were merged with COPE v1.2.5. Clonotypes were defined as unique nucleotide sequences and were aligned to IMGT TRB V, D and J references using MiTCR v1.1. The analysis was limited to V-J combinations with a frequency above 0.0001, which together covered 99.2% of repertoires. For each V-J combination, a TCR clonal expansion and chaos score was defined as F50 clonal expansion divided by the chaos observed in the TCRdist matrix. Welch's t-statistics and random forest were used to narrow the features down to around twelve V-J combinations, which were then fed into a naive Bayes classifier. The Morisita-Horn index was used to measure how similar the thyroid and blood repertoires were. Using fastp trimming at Q25 and MiXCR clonotype assembly, TCRdb reanalyzed the public sequencing data and kept in-frame beta chains. Every CDR3 protein is listed once, alongside the most common genes and DNA of its rows. The V and J calls shown here were made by TCRdb, not taken from the authors' results. This sample holds a few hundred thousand distinct CDR3 sequences; approximately 37% were observed only once. Jointly, the top ten make up about 4.2% of the sample.

The sample taken for sequencing was peripheral blood or thyroid tissue (not recorded which). This receptor was obtained from an adult man with Graves' hyperthyroidism.

This receptor carries the CDR3 CASSPLRGTGNTEAFF. In nucleotides, the sequence is TGTGCCAGCAGCCCCCTGCGCGGGACAGGGAACACTGAAGCTTTCTTT. In this chain, TRBV10-1 is recombined with TRBJ1-1; TRBD1 fits 8 bases in the junction. The CDR3 contains 16 residues, cysteine and phenylalanine counted. CDR3 DNA only is kept here, 48 bases in frame from base 1. Looking up the germline V gene (reference sequence) yields CDR1 WNHNN and CDR2 SYGVQD.